Sequencing of this T cell receptor beta chain was carried out in a study of vaccination effects on CD4 cells after COVID-19 (dated by TCRdb to between 2021 and 2024). With respect to the entire study: Each participant received two doses of an mRNA SARS-CoV-2 vaccine, either BNT162b2 or mRNA-1273. Pre-vaccine samples were collected from two convalescent patients 16 days and one week before the first dose, corresponding to 142 and 148 days after COVID-19 diagnosis. SARS-CoV-2 spike-specific CD4+ TCR repertoires were compared before and after mRNA vaccination in COVID-19 convalescent patients and in infection-naive vaccine recipients. The full study included some 10 COVID-19 convalescent patients and several SARS-CoV-2-naive healthy vaccine recipients. The Oncomine TCR Beta short-read assay on an Illumina iSeq 100 was used to sequence cultures from other donors in the study. Broader findings and caveats from the paper: Limitations of the study were the small number of convalescent patients and the absence of early post-infection timepoints. In convalescent patients, the post-vaccine spike-reactive repertoire was composed mainly of new vaccine-induced clones that were largely distinct from infection-induced clones. Marked clonal contraction was observed in both infection-induced and vaccine-induced clones at late post-vaccination timepoints, consistent with waning T cell responses.

Preparation of the library involved the immunoSEQ multiplex PCR assay. TCR beta CDR3 sequencing was performed on DNA from the cultured, isolated CD4+ T cells. Regarding the original processing steps: The analysis removed non-productive TCR sequences, trimmed reads to the CDR3 region, and retained only CDR3s that were 7 or more amino acids long. The MANAFEST web app was used to identify antigen-specific clonotypes by comparing expansion in peptide wells with expansion in reference cultures. For clones to be considered positive, expansion at FDR<0.05 versus reference and all other wells, an odds ratio above 5, and a frequency above 0.1% in two replicate wells were required. Clonotypes significantly expanded in SARS-CoV-2 spike wells and in at least one common cold coronavirus spike condition were defined as cross-reactive. CDR3 similarity was assessed by Levenshtein distance with the stringdist R package, and unrooted trees were built with ape in R 3.6.1. Not all clones reach the TCRdb copy of this immuneACCESS table, which keeps in-frame sequences only. Checked studies attribute under half of the gap to unresolved V genes and leave the rest unexplained. V and J calls and clone size are copied from that table; D and trimming were computed from the DNA. The sample table lists approximately 70,000 clones, roughly 73% of them with a count of one. The top ten clones comprise more than 5% of the sample.

Turning to this clone: What antigen it recognizes has not been identified. No base quality information exists; no much larger clone differs at one position.

In the ViraFEST assay, PBMC were stimulated with viral peptide pools, and TCR sequencing was then used to find antigen-specific CD4+ T cell clonotypes based on their expansion. After 10 to 11 days of culture, CD4+ T cells were isolated with the EasySep CD4+ T cell isolation kit. Convalescent patients had PCR-confirmed SARS-CoV-2 infection between March and December 2020, before Alpha, Beta and Delta variants emerged in the United States. A few million PBMC per well were cultured with about 10 ug/ml peptides in IMDM containing about 5% human AB serum, around 10 IU/ml IL-2 and gentamicin. An HIV-1 Nef peptide pool was used as the negative control culture condition. On days 3 and 7, half of the culture medium was replaced with fresh IL-2-containing medium. Unless noted otherwise, every peptide stimulation condition was grown in triplicate wells. PBMC were separated from whole blood using Ficoll-Paque Plus gradient centrifugation and were then either cryopreserved at -140C or used fresh. The QIAamp micro DNA kit was used to extract genomic DNA from the cultured CD4+ T cells.

CDR3 length: 14 amino acids, cysteine to phenylalanine. Only CDR3 DNA remains: 42 bases, in frame from the first base. V gives up 3 bases and J gives up 3 bases, and the segment between their germline ends measures 11 bases. Looking up the germline V gene (reference sequence) yields CDR1 SEHNR and CDR2 FQNEAQ. The chain uses TRBV7-9 and TRBJ1-1; TRBD1 is a possible D gene, resting on 5 matching bases. The origin of this receptor is a human donor who had a prior SARS-CoV-2 infection. Specimen: CD4+ T cells from PBMCs cultured with HIV peptides, collected before COVID-19 vaccination. This sample's cell subset or site label indicates: HIV-1 Nef peptide pool negative control/reference culture. At the DNA level, the sequence is TGTGCCAGCAGCTTGGACACGCTGTACACTGAAGCTTTCTTT. Its amino acids are CASSLDTLYTEAFF.